The 19 T cell receptor beta chains given below trace back to one sample, sequenced in a study of response to subunit inactivated influenza vaccine. TCRdb used MiXCR to reprocess the RT-PCR reads, holding one entry per CDR3 protein. The data hold 650,000 to 800,000 distinct CDR3 sequences, with approximately 13% observed a single time. The source was PBMCs from blood, collected less than 15 days before vaccination. The receptor set was obtained from a man aged 50 to 60 who received an inactivated influenza vaccine.

This clonotype has at least ten counts. The chain has TRBV12-3 or TRBV12-4 and TRBJ2-1; the D gene is possibly TRBD1 (6 bases). There are 16 residues in the CDR3. The V end lost 7 bases, the J end lost 8 bases, and 24 bases lay between the germline ends. The CDR3 coding sequence is TGTGCCAGCACTGTCTGGTGGACAGTCCCGTCTGATGAGCAGTTCTTC. The encoded protein is CASTVWWTVPSDEQFF.

This clonotype was observed at least ten times. The genes are TRBV5-1 and TRBJ2-1; 7 bases fit TRBD2. CDR1 SGHRS and CDR2 YFSETQ come from the germline V gene. V shed 3 bases, J shed 8 bases, and the junction held 11 bases outside the gene matches. The CDR3 totals 15 residues. This CDR3 reads CASSSRTSIGDEQFF. Here the CDR3 DNA reads TGCGCCAGCAGCTCGCGGACTAGTATTGGTGATGAGCAGTTCTTC. The full variable domain, in which reference TRBV5-1 and TRBJ2-1 provide the parts outside the CDR3, is KAGVTQTPRYLIKTRGQQVTLSCSPISGHRSVSWYQQTPGQGLQFLFEYFSETQRNKGNFPGRFSGRQFSNSRSEMNVSTLELGDSALYLCASSSRTSIGDEQFFGPGTRLTVL.

The chain has TRBV3-1 and TRBJ2-1, with TRBD1 matching 9 bases. This CDR3 has 15 residues. V was pared by 1 base and J by 12 bases, with 10 bases of the junction left unmatched. Germline assignment: CDR1 LGHDT and CDR2 YNNKEL (reference sequence). The CDR3 loop is CASSQATGGNEWQFF. As DNA, the CDR3 is TGTGCCAGCAGCCAAGCGACAGGGGGAAATGAGTGGCAGTTCTTC.

CDR3 in amino acids: CATSEGPSDTQYF. The CDR3 DNA is TGTGCCACCAGTGAGGGGCCTTCAGATACGCAGTATTTT. The rearrangement joins TRBV24-1 to TRBJ2-3; D is perhaps TRBD1 (5 bases). Germline V gives CDR1 KGHDR, CDR2 SFDVKD. Trimming left V 4 bases short and J 4 bases short, with 8 bases between. This CDR3 has 13 amino acids.

This clonotype came up a few times. V usage is TRBV7-8 and J usage is TRBJ2-1; D unresolved. The V end was cut by 0 bases, the J end by 10 bases, with 10 bases between. Germline CDR1 is SGHVS and CDR2 is FQNEAQ. There are 13 residues in the CDR3. The CDR3 DNA is TGTGCCAGCAGCTTAGCTCTACGGTTAGAGCAGTTCTTC. Translation gives CASSLALRLEQFF. Variable domain in full (rest from reference TRBV7-8 and TRBJ2-1): GAGVSQSPRYKVAKRGQDVALRCDPISGHVSLFWYQQALGQGPEFLTYFQNEAQLDKSGLPSDRFFAERPEGSVSTLKIQRTQQEDSAVYLCASSLALRLEQFFGPGTRLTVL.

The chain couples TRBV20-1 to TRBJ2-3; no clear D. The CDR3 contains 14 residues. The ends were cut back, 1 base at V and 2 bases at J, with 10 bases in the middle. Germline CDR1 and CDR2: DFQATT and SNEGSKA (reference sequence). For the CDR3, the DNA is TGCAGTGCTAGAGGGGCGTTTATCACAGATACGCAGTATTTT. Encoded protein: CSARGAFITDTQYF.

This clonotype was observed a handful of times. The chain is built from TRBV15 and TRBJ2-1; 15 bases fit TRBD2. The CDR3 consists of 16 residues. Germline assignment: CDR1 LNHNV and CDR2 YYDKDF (reference sequence). The junction had 6 bases not matched to a gene; V was cut back by 4 bases and J by 8 bases. The CDR3, as DNA: TGTGCCACCAGCACCCGGACTAGCGGGAGGGGGGATGAGCAGTTCTTC. Translated: CATSTRTSGRGDEQFF.

This chain uses TRBV5-4 with TRBJ1-2, with 9 bases aligning to TRBD1. The CDR3 loop spans 16 amino acids. Looked up from germline, CDR1 is SGHNT and CDR2 is YYREEE (reference sequence). V was clipped by 0 bases and J by 0 bases; unmatched bases: 3. DNA for the CDR3: TGTGCCAGCAGCTTGGCTCGGACAGGGGCTAACTATGGCTACACCTTC. Amino acids: CASSLARTGANYGYTF.

V and J are TRBV20-1 and TRBJ2-7, with a possible D match to TRBD1 (6 bases). This CDR3 spans 15 amino acids. V gave up 0 bases and J gave up 3 bases, with 15 bases separating them. In germline, CDR1 is DFQATT, CDR2 SNEGSKA (reference sequence). The CDR3 is CSARDPRGSDYEQYF. CDR3 nucleotides: TGCAGTGCTAGAGATCCTAGGGGGTCTGACTACGAGCAGTACTTC.

This chain connects TRBV4-3 to TRBJ2-3, with 7 positions matching TRBD2. V shed 2 bases and J 0 bases; nucleotides not matched to a gene: 8. The CDR3 length is 17 residues. Germline CDR1 and CDR2: LGHNA and YSLEER. CDR3 loop: CASSQSRASGSTDTQYF. DNA for the CDR3: TGCGCCAGCAGCCAATCACGTGCTAGCGGAAGCACAGATACGCAGTATTTT.

The chain has TRBV4-3 and TRBJ2-3; 7 bases align to TRBD2. Looked up from germline, CDR1 is LGHNA and CDR2 is YSLEER. The CDR3 covers 17 residues. V lost 1 base to trimming and J lost 2 bases; unmatched junction nucleotides: 9. DNA of the CDR3: TGCGCCAGCAGCCAAGGGCTCCGGGACTATAACACAGATACGCAGTATTTT. This gives the protein CASSQGLRDYNTDTQYF.

This clonotype was seen a handful of times. The rearrangement links TRBV27 to TRBJ2-5; weak D call: TRBD1 (5 bases). The CDR3 runs 15 residues. V was shortened by 3 bases and J by 5 bases, with 16 bases between the two germline ends. CDR1 and CDR2 (germline): MNHEY, SMNVEV (reference sequence). The CDR3 DNA follows: TGTGCCAGCAGTTTGGTCCAGGGTGCATGGGAGACCCAGTACTTC. As protein: CASSLVQGAWETQYF.

The V and J genes are TRBV30 and TRBJ2-6; TRBD1 matches 7 bases. This CDR3 region has 16 residues. The germline V gene encodes CDR1 GTSNPN and CDR2 SVGIG (reference sequence). CDR3 in amino acids: CARVTGKGSGANVLTF. CDR3 bases: TGTGCGAGGGTGACAGGGAAGGGCTCTGGGGCCAACGTCCTGACTTTC. The entire variable domain, with the rest obtained from reference TRBV30 and TRBJ2-6, is as follows: SQTIHQWPATLVQPVGSPLSLECTVEGTSNPNLYWYRQAAGRGLQLLFYSVGIGQISSEVPQNLSASRPQDRQFILSSKKLLLSDSGFYLCARVTGKGSGANVLTFGAGSRLTVL.

This clonotype was counted a few times. The chain uses TRBV12-3 or TRBV12-4 and TRBJ2-3; 10 bases are shared with TRBD2. The CDR3 sequence is 15 residues long. The trim removed 8 bases at V and 6 bases at J, leaving 11 bases unmatched. CDR3 sequence: CASLSGGALTDTQYF. The CDR3 coding sequence is TGTGCCAGCTTGAGCGGGGGGGCTTTAACCGATACGCAGTATTTT.

Here the CDR3 reads CAISDEGRDTGELFF. Here the CDR3 DNA reads TGTGCCATCAGTGATGAGGGGCGGGACACCGGGGAGCTGTTTTTT. The gene calls are TRBV10-3 and TRBJ2-2; D could derive from TRBD1 or TRBD2 (5 bases each). The CDR3 is 15 amino acids. V was trimmed by 3 bases and J by 3 bases, leaving 11 bases between them. CDR1 ENHRY and CDR2 SYGVKD come from the germline V gene.

A word on this clonotype: One junction end does not reproduce the germline sequence, and a read error may be involved. The chain recombines TRBV29-1 with TRBJ2-1; no clear D gene. Germline CDR1 reads SQVTM; CDR2 reads ANQGSEA. There are 11 residues in the CDR3. CDR3 residues: CSGRNYTEQFF. CDR3 sequence (DNA): TGCAGCGGACGGAATTACACTGAGCAGTTCTTC.

This clonotype was counted ten times or more. V and J are TRBV7-2 and TRBJ2-3; 12 nucleotides match TRBD2. The CDR3 is 17 amino acids. The V gene's germline CDR1 is SGHTA and CDR2 FQGNSA. The junction had 7 bases not matched to a gene; V was cut back by 5 bases and J by 1 base. The CDR3 coding sequence is TGTGCCAGCAGCCGACGACTAGCGGGAGCTGGCACAGATACGCAGTATTTT. This sequence encodes CASSRRLAGAGTDTQYF.

This clonotype was recorded many times. V usage is TRBV27 and J usage is TRBJ1-1, with 8 nucleotides matching TRBD1. CDR1 is MNHEY and CDR2 is SMNVEV in the germline V gene (reference sequence). The junction had 8 bases not matched to a gene; V was cut back by 4 bases and J by 1 base. CDR3 length equals 16 residues. The DNA of the CDR3 is TGTGCCAGCAGTTCCTACAGGGGGAGAACGAACACTGAAGCTTTCTTT. Protein sequence: CASSSYRGRTNTEAFF.

This clonotype has ten or more counts. V is TRBV29-1 and J is TRBJ2-5; perhaps TRBD2 as D (5 bases). CDR1 is SQVTM, CDR2 ANQGSEA, per germline. The CDR3 is 11 residues long. V was pared by 2 bases and J by 14 bases, with 15 bases between. This CDR3 reads CSVERAGGRYF. The CDR3 nucleotides are TGCAGCGTTGAAAGGGCGGGTGGAAGATACTTC.